This paragraph covers one TCR beta chain sequence. The antigen is unknown. Using RNA template, CDR3s of TCR alpha and beta were amplified with iRepertoire arm-PCR. TCRdb itself ran the multiplex PCR reads through MiXCR, one entry per CDR3 protein. The table lists about 210,000 distinct CDR3 sequences, around 30% of them singletons. The data derive from a study of glioma-infiltrating T cells. Points from the study as a whole: Above-expected tissue-blood divergence occurred in all gliomas, most in low-grade ones.

The CDR3 loop spans 15 amino acids. Trimming removed 6 bases from V and 2 bases from J; junction bases left unmatched: 6. Germline assignment: CDR1 MNHNY and CDR2 SVGAGI (reference sequence). This receptor was identified in a human donor with low-grade glioma or glioblastoma, undergoing nonglioma brain surgery, or in good health (not recorded which). The rearrangement uses TRBV6-6 and TRBJ2-7; 11 bases align to TRBD2. Material: glioma tissue, nonneoplastic brain tissue, or PBMCs (not recorded which). CDR3 sequence reads: CASSPTSGIPYEQYF. The CDR3 nucleotides are TGTGCCAGCAGCCCGACTAGCGGGATACCCTACGAGCAGTACTTC.